This T cell receptor (beta chain) emerged from a study of blood T cells in healthy people across ages. Points from the study as a whole: Comparison with aged donors showed that long-lived donors had more naive CD4+ cells and higher diversity.

Sample donors were healthy Caucasian individuals that came from Russia, aged roughly 6 to 95. Each sample provided at least 5 micrograms of extracted total RNA. A note on this clonotype: The target antigen is unknown.

Germline lookup yields CDR1 SGHDT and CDR2 YYEEEE. This CDR3 is 15 amino acids long. The V and J ends lost 0 bases and 7 bases respectively, with 17 bases between them. With a J-beta primer mix and a sample-barcoded 5' primer, a second PCR ran 7 to 11 cycles. TCRdb redid the calling of the 5' RACE reads with MiXCR, one entry per CDR3 protein. The sample consists of 850,000 to 1,300,000 distinct CDR3 sequences, around 45% of them appearing once. This TCR was recovered from a woman aged 60 to 75 in good health. The chain employs TRBV5-6 and TRBJ2-7; D is possibly TRBD1 or TRBD2 (5 bases each). Material for sequencing was blood. The CDR3 nucleotides are TGTGCCAGCAGCTTGGGAGGGGCATCCTACAATGAGCAGTACTTC. It is translated as CASSLGGASYNEQYF. The full variable domain, in which reference TRBV5-6 and TRBJ2-7 provide the parts outside the CDR3, is DAGVTQSPTHLIKTRGQQVTLRCSPKSGHDTVSWYQQALGQGPQFIFQYYEEEERQRGNFPDRFSGHQFPNYSSELNVNALLLGDSALYLCASSLGGASYNEQYFGPGTRLTVT.